A single sample is the source of the 18 T cell receptor beta chains below, sequenced in a study of blood T cells in healthy people across ages (dated by TCRdb to between 2014 and 2016). Libraries were made using 5' RACE. For sequencing, an Illumina HiSeq 2500 was employed. A second PCR of about 6 to 11 cycles was run with a J-beta primer mix and a sample-barcoded 5' primer. TCRdb ran its own pipeline on the public reads, namely fastp trimming at Q25 and MiXCR clone calling, and kept in-frame beta chains. Rows matching on CDR3 protein sequence are summarized as one entry with the most common DNA and genes. The sample table shows some 1.7 million distinct CDR3 sequences, and 25% to 30% are seen once. About 7.7% of the sample is taken by the ten largest. The material sequenced was blood. The origin of the receptors is a woman younger than 45 in good health.

In DNA form, the CDR3 reads TGTGCCAGCAGTCTGGGTTTGACAGGAGAATACGGGGAGACCCAGTACTTC. Translation: CASSLGLTGEYGETQYF. The gene calls are TRBV12-3 or TRBV12-4 and TRBJ2-5; tentative D call: TRBD1 (6 bases). This CDR3 region has 17 residues. V shed 5 bases and J shed 5 bases, with 24 bases lying between them.

This clonotype was observed a few times. The chain recombines TRBV12-3 or TRBV12-4 with TRBJ1-5, with 10 nucleotides matching TRBD1. Trimming removed 5 bases from V and 0 bases from J; junction bases left unmatched: 7. This CDR3 is 17 amino acids long. Written as DNA, the CDR3 is TGTGCCAGCAGTCTACGGGACAGGGGAAATAGCAATCAGCCCCAGCATTTT. Protein product: CASSLRDRGNSNQPQHF.

The chain has TRBV20-1 and TRBJ2-1; TRBD2 aligns across 12 bases. The V segment lost 5 bases and the J segment 5 bases; nucleotides outside the gene matches: 7. Germline CDR1 reads DFQATT; CDR2 reads SNEGSKA (reference sequence). The CDR3 sequence is 15 residues long. CDR3 sequence (DNA): TGCAGTGCTCCGCGGACTAGCGGGGAAGACAATGAGCAGTTCTTC. This codes for CSAPRTSGEDNEQFF.

This clonotype was counted only a few times. J is TRBJ2-7 and V is TRBV10-3, with D uncertain. The CDR3 runs 12 residues. CDR1 ENHRY and CDR2 SYGVKD come from the germline V gene. V was trimmed by 3 bases and J by 3 bases, leaving 6 bases between them. CDR3 in amino acids: CAISDFGYEQYF. In DNA form, the CDR3 reads TGTGCCATCAGTGACTTCGGCTACGAGCAGTACTTC.

This clonotype was seen a few times. This chain uses TRBV20-1 with TRBJ1-2; D is possibly TRBD1 (5 bases). Germline V gene sequence: CDR1 DFQATT, CDR2 SNEGSKA (reference sequence). The CDR3 is made up of 14 amino acids. V lost 6 bases to trimming and J lost 7 bases, with 21 bases between them. CDR3 protein: CSANPGTLYLGYTF. CDR3 DNA sequence: TGCAGTGCCAACCCCGGGACTCTTTATCTTGGCTACACCTTC.

The rearrangement links TRBV11-2 to TRBJ1-6, with D maybe TRBD1 (6 bases). The CDR3 has 15 amino acids. CDR1 and CDR2 from the germline V gene are SGHAT and FQNNGV. V lost 0 bases to trimming and J lost 9 bases, with 12 bases between them. The DNA of the CDR3 is TGTGCCAGCAGCTTAGATGTGGGGGCTGGTTCACCCCTCCACTTT. It translates to CASSLDVGAGSPLHF.

This clonotype was seen a few times. The rearrangement uses TRBV5-1 and TRBJ2-5; 8 bases are shared with TRBD1. V trimming: 3 bases; J trimming: 4 bases; junction bases outside the gene matches: 8. The CDR3 sequence is 15 residues long. The germline gives CDR1 SGHRS, CDR2 YFSETQ. CDR3 DNA sequence: TGCGCCAGCAGCTCAAAGTCGACAGGGGCAGAGACCCAGTACTTC. Its protein product is CASSSKSTGAETQYF.

The chain links TRBV7-3 to TRBJ2-5; D not certain. Germline V gives CDR1 SGHTA, CDR2 FQGTGA. V shed 1 base and J shed 3 bases, with 15 bases lying between them. This CDR3 is built from 16 residues. The CDR3 sequence: CASSLSVGGSEETQYF. CDR3 DNA sequence: TGTGCCAGCAGCTTAAGCGTCGGCGGATCAGAAGAGACCCAGTACTTC.

This sequence joins TRBV7-2 and TRBJ2-5, with D possibly TRBD2 on 5 matching bases. V was trimmed by 3 bases and J by 3 bases, leaving 11 bases between them. CDR1 is SGHTA and CDR2 is FQGNSA in the germline V gene. There are 14 residues in the CDR3. CDR3 nucleotide sequence: TGTGCCAGCAGCTTGGTAGCGAGAAAAGAGACCCAGTACTTC. Translated: CASSLVARKETQYF.

Ten or more counts support this clonotype. The chain is built from TRBV2 and TRBJ2-7, with no clear D. Per the germline V gene, CDR1 is SNHLY and CDR2 is FYNNEI. The ends were cut back, 4 bases at V and 3 bases at J, with 4 bases in the middle. This CDR3 comprises 11 residues. The DNA for the CDR3 is TGTGCCAGCAGTGCCGACTACGAGCAGTACTTC. This translates into CASSADYEQYF. Drawing the rest from reference TRBV2 and TRBJ2-7, the complete variable domain is EPEVTQTPSHQVTQMGQEVILRCVPISNHLYFYWYRQILGQKVEFLVSFYNNEISEKSEIFDDQFSVERPDGSNFTLKIRSTKLEDSAMYFCASSADYEQYFGPGTRLTVT.

Comment on this clonotype: A clone one base away is much larger, so this may be a read error. V is TRBV15 and J is TRBJ2-1; 8 bases align to TRBD2. Germline CDR1 reads LNHNV; CDR2 reads YYDKDF (reference sequence). Unmatched junction bases numbered 9, after V lost 3 bases and J lost 5 bases. This CDR3 is 16 amino acids long. In DNA, the CDR3 is TGTGCCACCAGCAGCCCACTAGCGGTAACCCACAATGAGCAGTTCTTC. As protein: CATSSPLAVTHNEQFF.

On this clonotype itself: This may come from a read error, since a much larger clone is one base off. This chain links TRBV12-3 or TRBV12-4 with TRBJ2-5, with D hard to call. Deletions cut 6 bases from V and 4 bases from J, with 12 bases between. The CDR3 covers 13 residues. CDR3 in amino acids: CASSRSLRETQYF. Here the CDR3 DNA reads TGTGCCAGCAGCCGGTCTCTCCGAGAGACCCAGTACTTC.

This clonotype showed up just a few times. This chain links TRBV20-1 with TRBJ2-1; D gene unclear. V was shortened by 6 bases and J by 1 base, with 13 bases between the two germline ends. Germline V gene sequence: CDR1 DFQATT, CDR2 SNEGSKA (reference sequence). The CDR3 covers 14 residues. CDR3 amino acids: CSAHSLASYNEQFF. CDR3 sequence (DNA): TGCAGTGCCCACTCTCTGGCTTCCTACAATGAGCAGTTCTTC.

The CDR3 region has the DNA TGTGCCAGCAGTTTTAACCCGCAGCCATATAGCAATCAGCCCCAGCATTTT. Translating gives CASSFNPQPYSNQPQHF. The chain links TRBV12-3 or TRBV12-4 to TRBJ1-5; D is ambiguous. Trimming stripped 3 bases from V and 0 bases from J, with 15 bases between. The CDR3 has 17 residues.

DNA for the CDR3: TGCGCCAGCAGCTCTTTTTTCGGGGGTAACTATGGCTACACCTTC. Its translation is CASSSFFGGNYGYTF. The chain couples TRBV5-1 to TRBJ1-2; perhaps TRBD1 as D (5 bases). CDR1 is SGHRS and CDR2 is YFSETQ in the germline V gene. The length of the CDR3 is 15 residues. The V end lost 3 bases, the J end lost 1 base, and 13 bases lay between the germline ends.

The chain employs TRBV12-3 or TRBV12-4 and TRBJ2-3, with 10 bases identical to TRBD2. Losses at the gene ends were 6 bases for V and 4 bases for J; bases not matched to a gene: 19. The CDR3 totals 19 residues. For the CDR3, the DNA is TGTGCCAGCAGCCGCAGAGGACTAGCGGTAGGGTCTTGGGCAGATACGCAGTATTTT. Translating gives CASSRRGLAVGSWADTQYF.

This chain links TRBV5-1 with TRBJ2-3, with D possibly being TRBD2 (7 bases). CDR3 size: 17 residues. Germline assignment: CDR1 SGHRS and CDR2 YFSETQ. V was cut by 0 bases and J by 1 base, with 15 bases left in between. In nucleotides, the CDR3 is TGCGCCAGCAGCTTGGGGGGTCGCGGGGGCCGCACAGATACGCAGTATTTT. The encoded protein is CASSLGGRGGRTDTQYF.

V usage is TRBV2 and J usage is TRBJ2-2, with TRBD1 matching over 12 bases. With V trimmed by 10 bases and J by 0 bases, 6 bases remained unmatched. Germline CDR1 reads SNHLY; CDR2 reads FYNNEI. The length of the CDR3 is 16 residues. The CDR3 sequence: CATRGTGGANTGELFF. CDR3 sequence (DNA): TGTGCCACGAGGGGGACAGGGGGCGCGAACACCGGGGAGCTGTTTTTT. The full variable domain, its missing parts supplied by reference TRBV2 and TRBJ2-2, is EPEVTQTPSHQVTQMGQEVILRCVPISNHLYFYWYRQILGQKVEFLVSFYNNEISEKSEIFDDQFSVERPDGSNFTLKIRSTKLEDSAMYFCATRGTGGANTGELFFGEGSRLTVL.